These 9 T cell receptor beta chains were sequenced from one sample in a study of OX40 agonist ivuxolimab in advanced cancers. TCRdb's table, derived via immunoSEQ multiplex PCR, lists solely in-frame clones and lacks some. The table includes around 140,000 clones, about nine tenths detected once. The specimen was CD4+ or CD8+ T cells sorted from blood, collected in a trial of the OX40 agonist ivuxolimab. The receptors were sampled from an adult with an advanced solid tumor such as melanoma, head and neck, liver or kidney cancer.

V is TRBV2 and J is TRBJ1-2; TRBD1 might be the D (5 bases). From germline, CDR1 is SNHLY and CDR2 FYNNEI. V dropped 4 bases and J dropped 7 bases, with 10 bases sitting between them. The CDR3 runs to 12 residues. The CDR3 DNA reads TGTGCCAGCAGTGTCGATGGGGGTGGCTACACCTTC. Its protein is CASSVDGGGYTF.

The J gene is TRBJ1-5, the V gene TRBV2; D call uncertain. With 3 bases removed from V and 6 bases from J, the gap between germline ends came to 15 bases. The CDR3 has 15 amino acids. Germline values: CDR1 SNHLY, CDR2 FYNNEI. For the CDR3, the DNA is TGTGCCAGCAGTGAGATTGGAGGGAAGGGTCAGCCCCAGCATTTT. It encodes CASSEIGGKGQPQHF.

A few counts support this clone. This chain joins TRBV10-3 and TRBJ2-3; D remains unclear. The germline CDR1 and CDR2 sequences are ENHRY and SYGVKD. V was trimmed by 4 bases and J by 0 bases, leaving 14 bases between them. The CDR3 is made up of 16 amino acids. For the CDR3, the DNA is TGTGCCATCAGTGTCCTATTCCAAGCGAGCACAGATACGCAGTATTTT. Amino acids: CAISVLFQASTDTQYF.

This chain uses TRBV25-1 with TRBJ2-2; D may be TRBD2 (6 bases). Germline V lookup: CDR1 MGHDK, CDR2 SYGVNS. The V and J ends lost 6 bases and 5 bases respectively, with 13 bases between them. This CDR3 is 14 amino acids long. The CDR3 sequence: CASRDPAGTGELFF. CDR3 coding DNA: TGTGCCAGCAGAGACCCGGCGGGGACCGGGGAGCTGTTTTTT. Looking up the rest from reference TRBV25-1 and TRBJ2-2 gives the full variable domain: EADIYQTPRYLVIGTGKKITLECSQTMGHDKMYWYQQDPGMELHLIHYSYGVNSTEKGDLSSESTVSRIRTEHFPLTLESARPSHTSQYLCASRDPAGTGELFFGEGSRLTVL.

This clone was seen a few times. V and J are TRBV30 and TRBJ1-1; 8 bases are shared with TRBD1. CDR1 is GTSNPN, CDR2 SVGIG, per germline (reference sequence). The length of the CDR3 is 13 residues. With 3 bases clipped from V and 4 bases from J, the junction kept 4 bases outside the gene matches. CDR3 in amino acids: CAWSADRGTEAFF. The CDR3 nucleotides read TGTGCCTGGAGCGCAGACAGGGGCACTGAAGCTTTCTTT. Drawing the rest from reference TRBV30 and TRBJ1-1, the complete variable domain is SQTIHQWPATLVQPVGSPLSLECTVEGTSNPNLYWYRQAAGRGLQLLFYSVGIGQISSEVPQNLSASRPQDRQFILSSKKLLLSDSGFYLCAWSADRGTEAFFGQGTRLTVV.

The chain recombines TRBV19 with TRBJ1-4; a weak D match, TRBD1 (6 bases). Deletions cut 2 bases from V and 8 bases from J, with 12 bases between. This CDR3 contains 14 residues. Germline CDR1 and CDR2: LNHDA and SQIVND (reference sequence). CDR3 loop: CASSISGGGEKLFF. The CDR3 DNA reads TGTGCCAGTAGTATATCAGGCGGGGGCGAAAAACTGTTTTTT.

The V and J genes are TRBV13 and TRBJ1-2; D is unclear. V was shortened by 2 bases and J by 4 bases, with 14 bases between the two germline ends. The germline V gene has CDR1 PRHDT and CDR2 FYEKMQ (reference sequence). The CDR3 has 15 residues. CDR3 sequence reads: CASSLWASLSYGYTF. The DNA of the CDR3 is TGTGCCAGCAGCTTATGGGCCAGCTTGTCCTATGGCTACACCTTC.

The chain recombines TRBV5-4 with TRBJ1-4; 9 bases match TRBD1. The junction had 4 bases not matched to a gene; V was cut back by 3 bases and J by 7 bases. CDR3 length equals 14 residues. The germline gives CDR1 SGHNT, CDR2 YYREEE (reference sequence). CDR3 protein: CASSSTGGSEKLFF. The CDR3 DNA is TGTGCCAGCAGCTCGACAGGGGGTAGTGAAAAACTGTTTTTT.

This clone was seen more than once but under ten times. This rearrangement joins TRBV19 to TRBJ1-1; tentative D call: TRBD1 (5 bases). The germline CDR1 and CDR2 sequences are LNHDA and SQIVND (reference sequence). Deletions cut 1 base from V and 8 bases from J, with 17 bases between. The CDR3 runs to 15 residues. The chain's CDR3 is CASSIVAGNSREAFF. CDR3 bases: TGTGCCAGTAGTATAGTTGCAGGGAACAGCAGAGAAGCTTTCTTT.